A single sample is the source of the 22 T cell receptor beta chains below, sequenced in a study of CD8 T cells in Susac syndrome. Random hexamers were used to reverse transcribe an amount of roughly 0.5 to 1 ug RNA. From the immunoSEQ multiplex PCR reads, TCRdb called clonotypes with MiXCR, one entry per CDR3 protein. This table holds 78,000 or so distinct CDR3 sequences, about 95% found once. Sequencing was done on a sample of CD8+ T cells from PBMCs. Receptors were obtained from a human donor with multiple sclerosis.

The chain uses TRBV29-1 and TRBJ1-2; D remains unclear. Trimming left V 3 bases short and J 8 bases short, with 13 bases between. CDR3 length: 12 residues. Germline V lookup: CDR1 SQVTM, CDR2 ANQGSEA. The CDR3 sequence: CSVEGQEEGYTF. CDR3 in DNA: TGCAGCGTTGAGGGTCAGGAGGAAGGCTACACCTTC.

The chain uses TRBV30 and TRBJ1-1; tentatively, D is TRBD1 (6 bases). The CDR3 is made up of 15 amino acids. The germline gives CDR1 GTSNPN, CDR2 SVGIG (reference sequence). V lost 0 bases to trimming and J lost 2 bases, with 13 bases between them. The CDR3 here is CAWSVQGGPNTEAFF. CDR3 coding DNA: TGTGCCTGGAGTGTACAGGGTGGTCCAAACACTGAAGCTTTCTTT.

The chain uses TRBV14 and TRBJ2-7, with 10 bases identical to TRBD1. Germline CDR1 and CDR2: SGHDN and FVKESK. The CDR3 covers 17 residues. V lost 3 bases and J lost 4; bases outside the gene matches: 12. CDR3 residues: CASSHYPRDRGPYEQYF. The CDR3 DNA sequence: TGTGCCAGCAGCCATTACCCCCGGGACAGGGGTCCGTACGAGCAGTACTTC.

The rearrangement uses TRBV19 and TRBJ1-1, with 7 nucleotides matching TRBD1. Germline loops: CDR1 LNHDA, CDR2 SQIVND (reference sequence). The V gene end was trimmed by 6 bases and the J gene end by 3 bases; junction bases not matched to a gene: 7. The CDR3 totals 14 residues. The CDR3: CASRTDRVDTEAFF. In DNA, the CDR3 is TGTGCCAGTAGGACCGACAGGGTTGACACTGAAGCTTTCTTT.

The CDR3 region is CASSSRWGETQYF. The CDR3 nucleotides read TGTGCCAGCAGCTCCCGATGGGGTGAGACCCAGTACTTC. The gene calls are TRBV7-2 and TRBJ2-5; D gene ambiguous. This CDR3 comprises 13 residues. The V gene lost 4 bases and the J gene lost 5 bases, with 11 bases spanning the gap. Germline CDR1 and CDR2: SGHTA and FQGNSA.

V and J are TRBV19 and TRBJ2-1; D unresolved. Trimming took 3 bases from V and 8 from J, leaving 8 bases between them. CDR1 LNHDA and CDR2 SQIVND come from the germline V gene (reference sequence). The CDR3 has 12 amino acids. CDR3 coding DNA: TGTGCCAGTAGTATTGGTGGATATGAGCAGTTCTTC. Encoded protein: CASSIGGYEQFF. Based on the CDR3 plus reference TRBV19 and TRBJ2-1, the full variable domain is DGGITQSPKYLFRKEGQNVTLSCEQNLNHDAMYWYRQDPGQGLRLIYYSQIVNDFQKGDIAEGYSVSREKKESFPLTVTSAQKNPTAFYLCASSIGGYEQFFGPGTRLTVL.

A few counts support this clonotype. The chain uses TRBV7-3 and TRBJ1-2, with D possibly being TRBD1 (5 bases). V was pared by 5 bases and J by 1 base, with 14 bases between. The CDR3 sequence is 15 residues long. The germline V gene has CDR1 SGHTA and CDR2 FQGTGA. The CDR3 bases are TGTGCCAGCAGCAACGGGACTGGGCTTAACTATGGCTACACCTTC. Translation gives CASSNGTGLNYGYTF.

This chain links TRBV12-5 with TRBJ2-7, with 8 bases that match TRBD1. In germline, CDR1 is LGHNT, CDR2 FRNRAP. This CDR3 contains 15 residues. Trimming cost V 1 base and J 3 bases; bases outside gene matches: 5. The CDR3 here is CASGLGDRGNYEQYF. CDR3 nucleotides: TGTGCTAGTGGTTTGGGAGACAGGGGAAACTACGAGCAGTACTTC.

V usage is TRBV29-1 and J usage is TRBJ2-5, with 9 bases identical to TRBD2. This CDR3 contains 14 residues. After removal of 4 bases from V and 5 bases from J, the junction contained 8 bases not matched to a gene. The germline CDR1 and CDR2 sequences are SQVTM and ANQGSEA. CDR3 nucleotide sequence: TGCAGCGTTGTTCTGCGGGGGGGTGGGGAGACCCAGTACTTC. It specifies CSVVLRGGGETQYF.

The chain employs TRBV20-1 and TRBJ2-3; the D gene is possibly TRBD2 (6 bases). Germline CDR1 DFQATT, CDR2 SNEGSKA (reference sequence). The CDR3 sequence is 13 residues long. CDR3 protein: CSVLGGDTDTQYF. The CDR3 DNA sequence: TGCAGCGTACTGGGCGGGGACACAGATACGCAGTATTTT.

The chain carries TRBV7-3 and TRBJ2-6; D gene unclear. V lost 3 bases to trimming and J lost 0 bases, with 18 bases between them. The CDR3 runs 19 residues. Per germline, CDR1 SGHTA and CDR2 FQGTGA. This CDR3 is CASSLKVWVLGSGANVLTF. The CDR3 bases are TGTGCCAGCAGCTTGAAGGTCTGGGTCTTAGGCTCTGGGGCCAACGTCCTGACTTTC.

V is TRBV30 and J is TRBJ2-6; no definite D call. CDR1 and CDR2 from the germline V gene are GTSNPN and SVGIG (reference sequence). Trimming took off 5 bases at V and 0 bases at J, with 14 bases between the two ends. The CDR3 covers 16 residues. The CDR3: CAWEDGPSSGANVLTF. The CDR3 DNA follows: TGTGCCTGGGAGGACGGACCTAGCTCTGGGGCCAACGTCCTGACTTTC.

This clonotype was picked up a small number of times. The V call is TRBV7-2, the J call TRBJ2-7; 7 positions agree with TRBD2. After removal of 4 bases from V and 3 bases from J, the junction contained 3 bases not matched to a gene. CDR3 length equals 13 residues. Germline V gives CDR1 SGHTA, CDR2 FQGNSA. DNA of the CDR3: TGTGCCAGCAGCTCCCGGGACTACTACGAGCAGTACTTC. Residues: CASSSRDYYEQYF. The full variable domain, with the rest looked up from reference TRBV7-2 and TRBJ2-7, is GAGVSQSPSNKVTEKGKDVELRCDPISGHTALYWYRQSLGQGLEFLIYFQGNSAPDKSGLPSDRFSAERTGGSVSTLTIQRTQQEDSAVYLCASSSRDYYEQYFGPGTRLTVT.

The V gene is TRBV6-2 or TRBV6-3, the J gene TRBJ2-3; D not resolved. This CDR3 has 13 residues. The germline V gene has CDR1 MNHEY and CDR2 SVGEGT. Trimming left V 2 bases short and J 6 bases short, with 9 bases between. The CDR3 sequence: CASSYVVLDTQYF. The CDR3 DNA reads TGTGCCAGCAGTTACGTGGTACTGGATACGCAGTATTTT.

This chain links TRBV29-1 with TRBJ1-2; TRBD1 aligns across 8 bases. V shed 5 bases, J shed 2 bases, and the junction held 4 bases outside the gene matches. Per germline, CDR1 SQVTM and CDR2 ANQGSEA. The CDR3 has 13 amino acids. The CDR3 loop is CSVFGQGNYGYTF. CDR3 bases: TGCAGCGTTTTTGGACAGGGAAACTATGGCTACACCTTC.

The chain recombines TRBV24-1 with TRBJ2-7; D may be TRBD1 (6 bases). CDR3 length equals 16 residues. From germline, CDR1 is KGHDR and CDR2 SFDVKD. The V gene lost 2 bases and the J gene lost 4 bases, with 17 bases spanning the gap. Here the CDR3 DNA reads TGTGCCACCAGTGATTGGGACCGGACGAGGGGGTACGAGCAGTACTTC. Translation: CATSDWDRTRGYEQYF.

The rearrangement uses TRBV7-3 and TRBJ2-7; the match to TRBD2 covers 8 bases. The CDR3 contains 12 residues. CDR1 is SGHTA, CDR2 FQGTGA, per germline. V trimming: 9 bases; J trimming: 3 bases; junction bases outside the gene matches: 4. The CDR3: CARGLAGYEQYF. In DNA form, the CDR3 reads TGTGCCAGAGGACTAGCAGGCTACGAGCAGTACTTC.

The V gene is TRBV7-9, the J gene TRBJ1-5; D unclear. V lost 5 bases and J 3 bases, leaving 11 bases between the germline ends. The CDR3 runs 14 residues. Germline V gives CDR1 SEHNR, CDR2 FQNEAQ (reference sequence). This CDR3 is CASSPVRDNQPQHF. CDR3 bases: TGTGCCAGCAGCCCAGTAAGAGACAATCAGCCCCAGCATTTT.

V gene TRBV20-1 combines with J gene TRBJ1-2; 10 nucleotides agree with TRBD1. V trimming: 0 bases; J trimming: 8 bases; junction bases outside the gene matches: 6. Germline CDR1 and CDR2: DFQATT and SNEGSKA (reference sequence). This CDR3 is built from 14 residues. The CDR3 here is CSAREDRGRKGYTF. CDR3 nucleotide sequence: TGCAGTGCTAGAGAAGACAGGGGGCGGAAGGGCTACACCTTC.

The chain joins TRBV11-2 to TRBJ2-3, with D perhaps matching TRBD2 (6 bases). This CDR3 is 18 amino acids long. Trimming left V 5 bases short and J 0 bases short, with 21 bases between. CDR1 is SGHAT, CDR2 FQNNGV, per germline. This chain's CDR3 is CASSVALEGDTSTDTQYF. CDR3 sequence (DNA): TGTGCCAGCAGCGTAGCTCTGGAGGGAGACACTAGCACAGATACGCAGTATTTT.

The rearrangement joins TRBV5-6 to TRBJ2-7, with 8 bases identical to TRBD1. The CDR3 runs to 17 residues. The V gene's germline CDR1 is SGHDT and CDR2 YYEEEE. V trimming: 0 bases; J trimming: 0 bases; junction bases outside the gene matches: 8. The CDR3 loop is CASSLGWTGRISYEQYF. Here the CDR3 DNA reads TGTGCCAGCAGCTTGGGGTGGACAGGGCGGATCTCCTACGAGCAGTACTTC.

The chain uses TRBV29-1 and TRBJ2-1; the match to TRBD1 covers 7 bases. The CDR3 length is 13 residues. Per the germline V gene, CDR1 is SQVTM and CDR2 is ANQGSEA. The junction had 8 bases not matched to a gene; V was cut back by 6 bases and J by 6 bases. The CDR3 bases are TGCAGCGTGGACAGGCCATACCTCAATGAGCAGTTCTTC. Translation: CSVDRPYLNEQFF.